The source of this TCR beta chain is a study of blood T cell repertoires in COVID-19. Background on the study: COVID-19 samples, acute and convalescent, were from the United States, Italy and Spain.

How the authors handled the data: Estimation of nucleated cell counts relied on the amplification of reference gene primers. Some clones are missing from TCRdb's copy, which holds only in-frame ones; the method was immunoSEQ multiplex PCR. V and J calls and clone size follow that table, whereas D and trimming were derived from the DNA. The sample contains approximately 200,000 clones, roughly 80% of which appear only once. A remark on this clone: Other DNA sequences in this sample translate to the same CDR3.

Those who participated ranged in age from 18 to 89 years and resided in around 22 US areas. The clonotype originates from a woman between 40 and 55 years old with acute COVID-19. Sequencing was done on a sample of PBMCs or T cells enriched from blood (not recorded which).

The CDR3 loop reads CASSQGGNYGYTF. In nucleotides, the CDR3 is TGTGCCAGCAGCCAAGGAGGGAACTATGGCTACACCTTC. The chain carries TRBV3-1 (or the pseudogene TRBV3-2) and TRBJ1-2; unclear D gene. CDR1 and CDR2 (germline): LGHDT, YNNKEL (reference sequence). V lost 1 base, J lost 2 bases, and 5 bases lay in between. This CDR3 contains 13 residues.